Each of the 16 T cell receptor beta chains below was sequenced from the same sample in a study of blood T cell repertoires in COVID-19 (TCRdb year 2020). The method was the immunoSEQ multiplex PCR assay. TCRdb took this table from immuneACCESS and kept in-frame rearrangements with V and J called. Such tables lack part of the clones; where checked against another copy, unresolved V genes explain under half of the gap, and the rest is unexplained. This sample lists 200,000 to 300,000 clones; around 90% were detected once. 0.99% of the sample goes to the ten largest clones. The sequenced material came from peripheral blood. The receptors shown here come from a woman in her thirties or forties who had recovered from COVID-19.

This chain joins TRBV9 and TRBJ2-1; 7 nucleotides align to TRBD2. Germline V gene data show CDR1 as SGDLS and CDR2 as YYNGEE. J was trimmed by 2 bases and V by 3 bases; bases with no gene match: 11. The CDR3 is 17 amino acids. CDR3 residues: CASSAGRGRGTYNEQFF. The CDR3 DNA reads as TGTGCCAGCAGCGCAGGCCGCGGGAGAGGGACCTACAATGAGCAGTTCTTC.

The V call is TRBV19, the J call TRBJ2-2; 10 bases fit TRBD2. V lost 6 bases and J lost 7; bases outside the gene matches: 5. CDR1 LNHDA and CDR2 SQIVND come from the germline V gene (reference sequence). The CDR3 runs 14 residues. The DNA of the CDR3 is TGTGCCAGTAGGCTAGCGGGAGAATTCGGGGAGCTGTTTTTT. Translated: CASRLAGEFGELFF.

The gene calls are TRBV7-8 and TRBJ1-2; D remains ambiguous. Germline CDR1 SGHVS, CDR2 FQNEAQ. With 0 bases removed from V and 1 base from J, the gap between germline ends came to 9 bases. There are 15 residues in the CDR3. CDR3 sequence reads: CASSLAGSFNYGYTF. As DNA, the CDR3 is TGTGCCAGCAGCTTAGCGGGCAGCTTTAACTATGGCTACACCTTC.

The V gene is TRBV6-1, the J gene TRBJ1-1, with a weak D call TRBD1 (5 bases). Per germline, CDR1 MNHNS and CDR2 SASEGT. Trimming left V 3 bases short and J 4 bases short, with 21 bases between. CDR3 length equals 17 residues. The CDR3 here is CASSEPSLGPVCTEAFF. CDR3 in DNA: TGTGCCAGCAGTGAGCCCTCTTTGGGGCCAGTCTGCACTGAAGCTTTCTTT.

The genes are TRBV6-2 or TRBV6-3 and TRBJ2-7, with 7 bases lining up with TRBD2. The CDR3 runs to 14 residues. The V gene's germline CDR1 is MNHEY and CDR2 SVGEGT. The V segment lost 2 bases and the J segment 5 bases; nucleotides outside the gene matches: 6. The CDR3 coding sequence is TGTGCCAGCAGTTACGGGGGGGGAATCGACGAGCAGTACTTC. This gives the protein CASSYGGGIDEQYF.

This chain joins TRBV6-5 and TRBJ2-4; 9 bases fit TRBD2. CDR3 length equals 14 residues. Germline trimming cut 7 bases from V and 8 bases from J; bases unmatched to any gene: 9. Germline CDR1 reads MNHEY; CDR2 reads SVGAGI. The CDR3 sequence: CASTRQGGGDIQYF. The DNA for the CDR3 is TGTGCCAGCACCCGACAGGGCGGGGGGGACATTCAGTACTTC.

The chain couples TRBV7-2 to TRBJ2-7; TRBD2 agrees at 8 bases. Germline V gene sequence: CDR1 SGHTA, CDR2 FQGNSA. V trimming: 5 bases; J trimming: 0 bases; junction bases outside the gene matches: 9. This CDR3 spans 16 amino acids. The CDR3 DNA follows: TGTGCCAGCAGCCCAGCGGGTAGCGGGACCTCCTACGAGCAGTACTTC. It encodes CASSPAGSGTSYEQYF.

The chain links TRBV7-8 to TRBJ1-5; unclear D gene. The CDR3 extends over 15 amino acids. Germline lookup yields CDR1 SGHVS and CDR2 FQNEAQ. V shed 2 bases and J shed 9 bases, with 17 bases lying between them. CDR3 region: CASSLRTQRALPQHF. The CDR3 coding sequence is TGTGCCAGCAGCTTACGCACACAGCGGGCGCTGCCCCAGCATTTT.

This clone was seen once. At the DNA level, this CDR3 is encoded by other sequences in the same sample as well. The rearrangement uses TRBV30 and TRBJ2-5; tentatively, D is TRBD2 (6 bases). This CDR3 contains 12 residues. Per germline, CDR1 GTSNPN and CDR2 SVGIG (reference sequence). Trimming cost V 2 bases and J 4 bases, with 8 bases left between them. CDR3 amino acids: CAWSPGGETQYF. CDR3 coding DNA: TGTGCCTGGAGTCCCGGGGGAGAGACCCAGTACTTC.

The rearrangement joins TRBV6-5 to TRBJ1-5; D is possibly TRBD1 (5 bases). Deletions cut 0 bases from V and 6 bases from J, with 12 bases between. This CDR3 comprises 15 residues. Germline V CDR1 and CDR2: MNHEY, SVGAGI. Here the CDR3 DNA reads TGTGCCAGCAGTTACTCGGCAGGGCTAAGTCAGCCCCAGCATTTT. Encoded protein: CASSYSAGLSQPQHF.

The rearrangement uses TRBV30 and TRBJ2-3, with TRBD2 matching 12 bases. The CDR3 has 16 residues. The germline V gene encodes CDR1 GTSNPN and CDR2 SVGIG (reference sequence). Trimming removed 7 bases from V and 6 bases from J; junction bases left unmatched: 14. CDR3 DNA: TGTGCCTCCGGCCGGACTAGCGGGACTTGGGGGGATACGCAGTATTTT. Protein sequence: CASGRTSGTWGDTQYF.

The V and J genes are TRBV20-1 and TRBJ2-3, with D uncertain. The germline V and J ends were trimmed by 6 bases and 6 bases, with 7 bases remaining between them. Germline V gene data show CDR1 as DFQATT and CDR2 as SNEGSKA (reference sequence). The CDR3 spans 10 residues. The CDR3: CSAEWDTQYF. CDR3 in DNA: TGCAGTGCGGAGTGGGATACGCAGTATTTT.

The chain carries TRBV9 and TRBJ2-1; a weak D match, TRBD1 (5 bases). Trimming left V 3 bases short and J 2 bases short, with 12 bases between. Per the germline V gene, CDR1 is SGDLS and CDR2 is YYNGEE. CDR3 size: 15 residues. This chain's CDR3 is CASSAGMGTYNEQFF. The CDR3 DNA is TGTGCCAGCAGCGCAGGGATGGGGACCTACAATGAGCAGTTCTTC.

The V gene is TRBV20-1, the J gene TRBJ1-1; D ambiguous. Germline V CDR1 and CDR2: DFQATT, SNEGSKA (reference sequence). Trimming took 5 bases from V and 6 from J, leaving 10 bases between them. This CDR3 has 11 residues. The DNA of the CDR3 is TGCAGTGCTCAGTGGGCGTCTGAAGCTTTCTTT. The encoded protein is CSAQWASEAFF.

The chain recombines TRBV29-1 with TRBJ2-6; 8 bases fit TRBD1. This CDR3 comprises 15 residues. CDR1 is SQVTM and CDR2 is ANQGSEA in the germline V gene. V gave up 6 bases and J gave up 0 bases; unmatched junction bases: 4. CDR3 in amino acids: CSVQGAASGANVLTF. DNA of the CDR3: TGCAGCGTCCAGGGGGCGGCCTCTGGGGCCAACGTCCTGACTTTC.

The chain recombines TRBV11-3 with TRBJ1-1; maybe TRBD1 (5 bases). CDR3 length: 15 amino acids. CDR1 and CDR2 from the germline V gene are SGHNT and YENEEA. The ends were cut back, 5 bases at V and 7 bases at J, with 20 bases in the middle. CDR3 residues: CASSPPRGGFGEAFF. The CDR3, as DNA: TGTGCCAGCAGCCCCCCTCGTGGGGGGTTCGGTGAAGCTTTCTTT.